A single sample gave rise to the 23 T cell receptor beta chains below, sequenced in a study of blood T cell repertoires in COVID-19. Clones were read by immunoSEQ multiplex PCR, and TCRdb kept only the in-frame ones, dropping some. Among tens of thousands of clones listed, approximately 91% were seen once. The sequencing input was peripheral blood. All receptors derive from a man aged 50 to 60 with active COVID-19.

The genes are TRBV5-1 and TRBJ2-2; 11 nucleotides match TRBD2. This CDR3 has 18 residues. V trimming: 2 bases; J trimming: 6 bases; junction bases outside the gene matches: 12. Germline V gives CDR1 SGHRS, CDR2 YFSETQ. The CDR3 spells CASSLTLAGASGAGELFF. CDR3 nucleotide sequence: TGCGCCAGCAGCTTAACACTAGCGGGAGCTTCGGGTGCCGGGGAGCTGTTTTTT.

The chain carries TRBV27 and TRBJ2-7; 12 nucleotides match TRBD1. Germline values: CDR1 MNHEY, CDR2 SMNVEV (reference sequence). V lost 0 bases to trimming and J lost 5 bases; unmatched junction nucleotides: 2. The CDR3 is 15 residues long. The CDR3 reads CASSLSWDRGHEQYF. CDR3 in DNA: TGTGCCAGCAGTTTATCGTGGGACAGGGGGCACGAGCAGTACTTC.

The chain has TRBV7-2 and TRBJ2-3, with 7 bases lining up with TRBD2. Trimming took 5 bases from V and 5 from J; bases not matched to a gene: 4. Germline CDR1 is SGHTA and CDR2 is FQGNSA. The CDR3 is 13 residues long. CDR3 in amino acids: CASSNLAGDTQYF. Written as DNA, the CDR3 is TGTGCCAGCAGCAATTTAGCGGGAGATACGCAGTATTTT.

The chain is built from TRBV11-2 and TRBJ2-5; 10 bases agree with TRBD1. Looked up from germline, CDR1 is SGHAT and CDR2 is FQNNGV. After removal of 1 base from V and 5 bases from J, the junction contained 7 bases not matched to a gene. This CDR3 spans 16 amino acids. DNA of the CDR3: TGTGCCAGCAGCTTAGGGGCGGACAGGGGGGTGGAGACCCAGTACTTC. The encoded protein is CASSLGADRGVETQYF.

V usage is TRBV11-2 and J usage is TRBJ2-3; D is unclear. The V end was cut by 3 bases, the J end by 6 bases, with 10 bases between. The germline V gene has CDR1 SGHAT and CDR2 FQNNGV. The CDR3 sequence is 13 residues long. The CDR3, as DNA: TGTGCCAGCAGCTTTGGAGCTTGGGATACGCAGTATTTT. Amino acids: CASSFGAWDTQYF.

V usage is TRBV4-3 and J usage is TRBJ2-1; maybe TRBD2 (6 bases). This CDR3 has 14 amino acids. The V end lost 6 bases, the J end lost 7 bases, and 16 bases lay between the germline ends. CDR1 and CDR2 from the germline V gene are LGHNA and YSLEER. Here the CDR3 reads CASRLYPGLNEQFF. The CDR3 region has the DNA TGCGCCAGCAGGTTATACCCGGGACTTAATGAGCAGTTCTTC.

The chain employs TRBV11-2 and TRBJ2-1, with TRBD2 matching 8 bases. CDR3 size: 15 residues. Germline lookup yields CDR1 SGHAT and CDR2 FQNNGV. With 5 bases clipped from V and 8 bases from J, the junction kept 11 bases outside the gene matches. CDR3 in amino acids: CASSEKRERMDEQFF. The CDR3 nucleotides read TGTGCCAGCAGCGAAAAGCGGGAGAGAATGGATGAGCAGTTCTTC.

The chain carries TRBV20-1 and TRBJ2-1; D unresolved. V lost 5 bases, J lost 7 bases, and 6 bases lay in between. Germline V gene sequence: CDR1 DFQATT, CDR2 SNEGSKA (reference sequence). There are 10 residues in the CDR3. The CDR3: CSAPENEQFF. The DNA for the CDR3 is TGCAGTGCTCCAGAAAATGAGCAGTTCTTC.

This clone occurred once. V usage is TRBV19 and J usage is TRBJ1-5; TRBD1 matches at 7 bases. Trimming removed 3 bases from V and 6 bases from J; junction bases left unmatched: 8. Germline CDR1 and CDR2: LNHDA and SQIVND (reference sequence). CDR3 length equals 15 residues. The CDR3 DNA is TGTGCCAGTAGTATGGGAGGCAGGGGGAGTCAGCCCCAGCATTTT. Translation: CASSMGGRGSQPQHF.

The sample holds one count of this clone. The V gene is TRBV30, the J gene TRBJ1-4; D unresolved. This CDR3 has 14 amino acids. Trimming cost V 1 base and J 8 bases, with 14 bases left between them. Germline V lookup: CDR1 GTSNPN, CDR2 SVGIG (reference sequence). The CDR3 sequence is CAWSGGATQEKLFF. As DNA, the CDR3 is TGTGCCTGGAGTGGCGGAGCCACGCAAGAAAAACTGTTTTTT.

About this clone: The identical CDR3 is also encoded by other nucleotide sequences in the sample. This rearrangement joins TRBV27 to TRBJ1-5; D remains ambiguous. This CDR3 region has 13 residues. V was trimmed by 3 bases and J by 4 bases, leaving 7 bases between them. The germline gives CDR1 MNHEY, CDR2 SMNVEV (reference sequence). CDR3 sequence reads: CASSLAGNQPQHF. Here the CDR3 DNA reads TGTGCCAGCAGTTTGGCGGGGAATCAGCCCCAGCATTTT.

This chain joins TRBV7-6 and TRBJ1-1; maybe TRBD1 (6 bases). V dropped 3 bases and J dropped 6 bases, with 14 bases sitting between them. Germline V gene data show CDR1 as SGHVS and CDR2 as FNYEAQ. This CDR3 comprises 14 residues. The CDR3, as DNA: TGTGCCAGCAGCTTCAACAGGGACCCCCCTGAAGCTTTCTTT. It yields the protein CASSFNRDPPEAFF.

V and J are TRBV24-1 and TRBJ1-2; D is perhaps TRBD1 (6 bases). V shed 5 bases and J shed 4 bases, with 16 bases lying between them. Germline CDR1 and CDR2: KGHDR and SFDVKD. The CDR3 is 15 amino acids. The CDR3 sequence is CATSGSPGQTYGYTF. CDR3 nucleotide sequence: TGTGCCACCAGTGGTTCCCCTGGACAGACCTATGGCTACACCTTC.

The chain uses TRBV5-1 and TRBJ2-7; 11 nucleotides line up with TRBD2. Germline assignment: CDR1 SGHRS and CDR2 YFSETQ. J lost 3 bases, V lost 4 bases, and 6 bases had no gene match. This CDR3 comprises 15 residues. In DNA, the CDR3 is TGCGCCAGCAGCCCAGGGACTAGCGGCCGCTACGAGCAGTACTTC. Its translation is CASSPGTSGRYEQYF.

The rearrangement joins TRBV5-4 to TRBJ2-2; D uncertain. V lost 1 base and J 5 bases, leaving 9 bases between the germline ends. The CDR3 spans 14 residues. Germline V gene data show CDR1 as SGHNT and CDR2 as YYREEE (reference sequence). The CDR3 loop reads CASSLSGRTGELFF. The CDR3 DNA is TGTGCCAGCAGCTTGTCGGGTAGAACCGGGGAGCTGTTTTTT. Looking up the rest from reference TRBV5-4 and TRBJ2-2 gives the full variable domain: ETGVTQSPTHLIKTRGQQVTLRCSSQSGHNTVSWYQQALGQGPQFIFQYYREEENGRGNFPPRFSGLQFPNYSSELNVNALELDDSALYLCASSLSGRTGELFFGEGSRLTVL.

The chain has TRBV5-1 and TRBJ2-7, with D possibly TRBD1 on 6 matching bases. The CDR3 loop spans 15 amino acids. V was shortened by 2 bases and J by 6 bases, with 18 bases between the two germline ends. Looked up from germline, CDR1 is SGHRS and CDR2 is YFSETQ. The DNA for the CDR3 is TGCGCCAGCAGCTTTGAGACAGGTTATGGGTCCGAGCAGTACTTC. Translation gives CASSFETGYGSEQYF.

The chain employs TRBV14 and TRBJ2-3, with a possible D match to TRBD1 (5 bases). Germline CDR1 and CDR2: SGHDN and FVKESK. Trimming left V 5 bases short and J 1 base short, with 10 bases between. The CDR3 is made up of 14 amino acids. CDR3 residues: CASSTIQGTDTQYF. For the CDR3, the DNA is TGTGCCAGCAGCACTATACAGGGCACAGATACGCAGTATTTT.

The chain carries TRBV5-6 and TRBJ2-3, with unresolved D. The V end lost 9 bases, the J end lost 8 bases, and 13 bases lay between the germline ends. In germline, CDR1 is SGHDT, CDR2 YYEEEE. The CDR3 loop spans 11 amino acids. CDR3 loop: CATQLGPTQYF. The CDR3 region has the DNA TGTGCCACCCAGCTTGGGCCTACGCAGTATTTT.

The chain recombines TRBV7-9 with TRBJ2-1; no definite D call. Germline V gene lookup returns CDR1 SEHNR and CDR2 FQNEAQ (reference sequence). This CDR3 spans 14 amino acids. V was shortened by 0 bases and J by 7 bases, with 10 bases between the two germline ends. The CDR3 DNA reads as TGTGCCAGCAGCTTAGCATCCACTTCTAATGAGCAGTTCTTC. Encoded protein: CASSLASTSNEQFF.

About this clone: The germline gene is not matched at one end of the junction; a read error may be the cause. Other DNA sequences in this specimen translate into the identical CDR3. The rearrangement joins TRBV10-3 to TRBJ2-3; TRBD2 matches 14 bases. The CDR3 runs 16 residues. Germline values: CDR1 ENHRY, CDR2 SYGVKD. The CDR3 nucleotides read TGTGCCATCAGTCCGGGACTAGCGGGAGAGGCAGATACACAGTATTTT. Amino acids: CAISPGLAGEADTQYF.

The J gene is TRBJ2-1, the V gene TRBV24-1; perhaps TRBD2 as D (5 bases). The CDR3 is made up of 11 amino acids. V was pared by 0 bases and J by 12 bases, with 5 bases between. In germline, CDR1 is KGHDR, CDR2 SFDVKD. Here the CDR3 reads CATSDLRGQFF. CDR3 sequence (DNA): TGTGCCACCAGTGATTTGCGGGGGCAGTTCTTC.

The genes are TRBV4-1 and TRBJ1-5; possible D gene TRBD1, 5 bases. The CDR3 length is 16 residues. Looked up from germline, CDR1 is MGHRA and CDR2 is YSYEKL. Trimming stripped 2 bases from V and 2 bases from J, with 13 bases between. CDR3 DNA: TGCGCCAGCAGCCAATATGCCCAGGGTGGCAATCAGCCCCAGCATTTT. This encodes CASSQYAQGGNQPQHF.

This clone was observed once. The chain has TRBV10-3 and TRBJ2-7, with 9 bases aligning to TRBD2. The germline V gene encodes CDR1 ENHRY and CDR2 SYGVKD. The CDR3 covers 14 residues. V gave up 3 bases and J gave up 5 bases; unmatched junction bases: 5. This CDR3 is CAISEGLANHEQYF. The CDR3 DNA reads TGTGCCATCAGTGAAGGACTAGCGAACCACGAGCAGTACTTC.